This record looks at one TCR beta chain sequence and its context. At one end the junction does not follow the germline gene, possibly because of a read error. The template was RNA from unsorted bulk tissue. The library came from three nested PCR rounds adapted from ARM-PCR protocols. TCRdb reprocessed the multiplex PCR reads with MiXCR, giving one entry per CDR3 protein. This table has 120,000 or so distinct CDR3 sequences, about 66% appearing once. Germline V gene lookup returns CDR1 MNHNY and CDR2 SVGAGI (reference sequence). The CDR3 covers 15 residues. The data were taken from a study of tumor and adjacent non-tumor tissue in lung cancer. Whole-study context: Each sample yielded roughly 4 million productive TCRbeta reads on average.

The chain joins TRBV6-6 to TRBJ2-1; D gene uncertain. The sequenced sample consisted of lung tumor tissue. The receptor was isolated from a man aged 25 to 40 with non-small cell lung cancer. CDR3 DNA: TGTGCCAGCAGCCTCGGCGCCCCCGCCTTCAATGAGCAGTTCTTT. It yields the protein CASSLGAPAFNEQFF.